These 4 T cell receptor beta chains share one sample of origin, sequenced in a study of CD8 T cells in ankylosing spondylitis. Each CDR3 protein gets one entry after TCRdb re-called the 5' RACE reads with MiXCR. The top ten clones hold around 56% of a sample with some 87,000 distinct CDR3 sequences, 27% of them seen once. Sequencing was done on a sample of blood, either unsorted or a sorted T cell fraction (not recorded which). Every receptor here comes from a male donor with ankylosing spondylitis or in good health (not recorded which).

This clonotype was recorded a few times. This CDR3 reads CSAMTSGSWYEQYF. In DNA form, the CDR3 reads TGCAGTGCTATGACTAGCGGGAGCTGGTACGAGCAGTACTTC. The rearrangement uses TRBV20-1 and TRBJ2-7; TRBD2 matches at 12 bases. Trimming took 4 bases from V and 4 from J; bases not matched to a gene: 5. In germline, CDR1 is DFQATT, CDR2 SNEGSKA (reference sequence). This CDR3 comprises 14 residues.

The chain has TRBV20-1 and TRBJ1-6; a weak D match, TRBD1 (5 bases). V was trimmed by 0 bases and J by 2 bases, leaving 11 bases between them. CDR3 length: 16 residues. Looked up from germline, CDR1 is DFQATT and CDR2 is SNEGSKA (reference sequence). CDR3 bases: TGCAGTGCTAGAGATAGACAGTTTCCCTATAATTCACCCCTCCACTTT. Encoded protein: CSARDRQFPYNSPLHF.

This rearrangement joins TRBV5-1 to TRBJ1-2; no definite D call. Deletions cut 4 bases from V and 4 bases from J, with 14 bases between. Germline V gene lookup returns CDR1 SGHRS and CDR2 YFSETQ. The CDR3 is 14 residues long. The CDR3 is CASSPNSDGYGYTF. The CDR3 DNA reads TGCGCCAGCAGCCCAAACTCGGACGGCTATGGCTACACCTTC.

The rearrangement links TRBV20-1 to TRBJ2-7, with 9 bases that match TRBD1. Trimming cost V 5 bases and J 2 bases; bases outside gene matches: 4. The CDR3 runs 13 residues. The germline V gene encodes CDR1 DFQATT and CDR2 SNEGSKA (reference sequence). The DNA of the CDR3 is TGCAGTGCTTACGGACAGGGGACCTACGAGCAGTACTTC. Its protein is CSAYGQGTYEQYF.